These T cell receptor beta chains were read from a single sample in a study of identical twins. TCRdb reprocessed the 5' RACE reads via MiXCR and lists one record per CDR3 protein. The sample lists about 150,000 distinct CDR3 sequences, 3% to 4% occurring once. The specimen was memory T cells sorted from blood. These TCRs come from a man younger than 35 in good health. Each CDR3 is given with its conserved first and last residue. Fields, in order: V gene, D gene, CDR3 protein. A D gene is named only where the DNA matches it firmly.

TRBV6-1,.,CASRRELNEKLFF
TRBV6-1,.,CATMENTGELFF
TRBV3-1,.,CASSQTSENSPLHF
TRBV19,TRBD1,CASSAQTGDGSPLHF
TRBV7-6,.,CASSLGGDTDTQYF
TRBV5-5,.,CASSLVGENQPQHF
TRBV6-2/TRBV6-3,TRBD2,CASSYSAGRETRTDTQYF
TRBV11-3,.,CASSDSRLESKGYTF
TRBV5-1,TRBD2,CASSLGSGRADTQYF
TRBV5-5,.,CASSSATYEQYF
TRBV5-1,.,CASSLTQGRQAFF
TRBV20-1,.,CSAREYGEQYF
TRBV6-5,.,CASSSRNGNSPLHF
TRBV7-2,.,CASSLVQAERYGYTF
TRBV6-1,TRBD2,CASSTLGEGGTDTQYF
TRBV6-2/TRBV6-3,.,CASSDIFSYNEQFF
TRBV27,.,CASSLGPNYGYTF
TRBV6-5,TRBD1,CASSYWDGQGYSGANVLTF
TRBV20-1,TRBD2,CSARGPGLAAKETQYF
TRBV12-3/TRBV12-4,.,CASKLTGANQPQHF
TRBV20-1,TRBD2,CSARRLAGEQFF
TRBV20-1,.,CSARARVEGEQYF
TRBV7-7,.,CASSLERRSGELFF
TRBV13,TRBD1,CASSPPGTGVRNEQFF
TRBV20-1,TRBD1,CSARQGASYEQYF
TRBV7-2,.,CASSLDAGNQFF
TRBV19,.,CASTASYNEQFF
TRBV11-2,.,CASSAGSGGGSYNEQFF
TRBV3-1,.,CASSRWDKTYEQYF
TRBV24-1,.,CATSDPGDPYNQPQHF
TRBV25-1,.,CASRTSNRGGHGYEQYF
TRBV20-1,.,CSARGDRGSYDYGYTF
TRBV20-1,.,CSATQRRGPTGELFF
TRBV2,.,CANYGGHRTDTQYF
TRBV10-2,.,CASRMRTGSYNEQFF